A selection of T cell receptor beta chains follows, all from one sample in a study of OX40 agonist ivuxolimab in advanced cancers. TCRdb's table, derived via immunoSEQ multiplex PCR, lists solely in-frame clones and lacks some. Among approximately 70,000 clones listed, approximately 90% were seen once. The source was CD4+ or CD8+ T cells sorted from blood, collected in a trial of the OX40 agonist ivuxolimab. The origin of the receptors is an adult with an advanced solid tumor such as melanoma, head and neck, liver or kidney cancer. The CDR3 runs from the conserved cysteine through the conserved F or W. A D gene is named only where the DNA matches it firmly. Rows give clone size only sometimes, using once, few, many, or a class for an expanded clone.

j_gene,v_gene,abundance,d_gene,CDR3nt,CDR3aa
TRBJ1-1,TRBV19,.,TRBD1,TGTGCCAGTAGTAATCCGGCAGGGGGTCACACTGAAGCTTTCTTT,CASSNPAGGHTEAFF
TRBJ2-4,TRBV14,.,.,TGTGCCAGCAGCCAACTTGGAGGGGGCGCGGAGAACATTCAGTACTTC,CASSQLGGGAENIQYF
TRBJ2-1,TRBV27,.,.,TGTGCCAGCAGAATGTGGGGGACGAAAAACAATGAGCAGTTCTTC,CASRMWGTKNNEQFF
TRBJ2-3,TRBV9,.,TRBD2,TGTGCCAGCAGCCGGGGGCTAGCGGGAGTAGATACGCAGTATTTT,CASSRGLAGVDTQYF
TRBJ1-2,TRBV7-3,.,.,TGTGCCAGCAGCCCACCGAAAGGCTACACCTTC,CASSPPKGYTF
TRBJ1-2,TRBV28,.,TRBD1,TGTGCCAGCAGATCACAGGGGGCAGGCTCTAATGGCTACACCTTC,CASRSQGAGSNGYTF
TRBJ2-1,TRBV7-8,.,.,TGTGCCAGCAGCTTAGGAGACGGGGGCGGATACAATGAGCAGTTCTTC,CASSLGDGGGYNEQFF
TRBJ2-7,TRBV28,.,.,TGTGCCAGCAGTTCCCCCAGGGGATCCACCTACGAGCAGTACTTC,CASSSPRGSTYEQYF
TRBJ1-1,TRBV28,.,.,TGTGCCAGCTTCACCGGCTCGGGCAGGGGGAACACTGAAGCTTTCTTT,CASFTGSGRGNTEAFF
TRBJ2-7,TRBV7-6,.,TRBD2,TGTGCCAGCAGCCCAAGCGGGAGCTCCTACGAGCAGTACTTC,CASSPSGSSYEQYF
TRBJ1-5,TRBV5-6,.,.,TGTGCCAGCAGCCTGTACCGGGACTTCAGGAGAGCCAATCAGCCCCAGCATTTT,CASSLYRDFRRANQPQHF
TRBJ1-2,TRBV5-6,.,.,TGTGCCAGCAGCTTGGTTCAGGTAGCCCATTATTGGTATGGCTACACCTTC,CASSLVQVAHYWYGYTF
TRBJ2-1,TRBV27,.,TRBD1,TGTGCCAGCAGTTTCTTCTTAGGACAGGTACGTGAGCAGTTCTTC,CASSFFLGQVREQFF
TRBJ2-2,TRBV9,.,TRBD1,TGTGCCAGCAGCCCCAGAGGGACAGGCCCAATAGGCGGGGAGCTGTTTTTT,CASSPRGTGPIGGELFF
TRBJ2-5,TRBV19,.,.,TGTGCCTCCAGTAGTACGTTGGGGGTATTAGAGACCCAGTACTTC,CASSSTLGVLETQYF
TRBJ1-1,TRBV2,.,TRBD1,TGTGCCAGCAGTGTTGACAGGGGGCGAAGGAACACTGAAGCTTTCTTT,CASSVDRGRRNTEAFF
TRBJ2-2,TRBV15,.,.,TGTGCCACCAGTTTGGGGAACACCGGGGAGCTGTTTTTT,CATSLGNTGELFF
TRBJ1-3,TRBV5-3,once,.,TGTGCCAGAAGCTTGACTGACCGTTACCTATCTGGAAACACCATATATTTT,CARSLTDRYLSGNTIYF
TRBJ2-5,TRBV9,.,TRBD1,TGTGCCAGCAGCGTAGCAATAGGGACAGGGGGCCAAGAGACCCAGTACTTC,CASSVAIGTGGQETQYF
TRBJ2-1,TRBV5-4,.,.,TGTGCCAGCAGCTTGGTCGGGAGCCAGAATGAGCAGTTCTTC,CASSLVGSQNEQFF
TRBJ1-4,TRBV2,.,.,TGTGCCAGCAGTGTTGAAGGGTCGGAAAAACTGTTTTTT,CASSVEGSEKLFF
TRBJ1-5,TRBV29-1,.,.,TGCAGCGTCTCACAGACTAATGGCAATCAGCCCCAGCATTTT,CSVSQTNGNQPQHF
TRBJ2-7,TRBV4-2,.,TRBD2,TGTGCCAGCAGCCAGCTAGCGGGAGGACCCGAATACGAGCAGTACTTC,CASSQLAGGPEYEQYF
TRBJ1-2,TRBV5-1,.,TRBD1,TGCGCCAGCAGCTCCTGGGACAGTTATGGCTACACCTTC,CASSSWDSYGYTF
TRBJ2-7,TRBV15,.,TRBD2,TGTGCCACCAGCAGGAAAACTAGCGGGGGGCCCGAGCAGTACTTC,CATSRKTSGGPEQYF
TRBJ2-1,TRBV11-3,.,.,TGTGCCAGCAGCTTAGGGCCCTCCTACAATGAGCAGTTCTTC,CASSLGPSYNEQFF
TRBJ1-2,TRBV12-5,.,.,TGTGCTAGTGGTCCGCTGGCAGGAGCCTATGGCTACACCTTC,CASGPLAGAYGYTF
TRBJ2-5,TRBV5-1,few,TRBD2,TGCGCCAGCACTAGCGGGAGTGTCCTGGAGGGGGAGACCCAGTACTTC,CASTSGSVLEGETQYF
TRBJ2-7,TRBV18,once,.,TGTGCCAGCTCACCACCGGGCAGGGTAGGAGGAGAGCAGTACTTC,CASSPPGRVGGEQYF
TRBJ1-1,TRBV5-5,.,.,TGTGCCAGCAGCCTTACAGCGAACACTGAAGCTTTCTTT,CASSLTANTEAFF
TRBJ1-5,TRBV27,.,TRBD1,TGTGCCAGCAGTTTATCGGGACAGAGCAATCAGCCCCAGCATTTT,CASSLSGQSNQPQHF
TRBJ1-3,TRBV9,.,.,TGTGCCAGCAGCCCGGCTTTTGGGGTCTCTGGAAACACCATATATTTT,CASSPAFGVSGNTIYF
TRBJ2-5,TRBV18,.,.,TGTGCCAGCTCACCTAATTACAGAGATGGAGAGACCCAGTACTTC,CASSPNYRDGETQYF
TRBJ2-7,TRBV10-2,.,TRBD1,TGCGCCAGCAGGGAAGGACGTGCACAGGGGTACGAGCAGTACTTC,CASREGRAQGYEQYF
TRBJ2-3,TRBV28,.,.,TGTGCCAGCAGCGTAAGCACAGATACGCAGTATTTT,CASSVSTDTQYF
TRBJ1-5,TRBV2,.,TRBD1,TGTGCCAGCAAGGGGACAGCCGATTCAACCCAGCATTTT,CASKGTADSTQHF
TRBJ2-5,TRBV19,once,TRBD1,TGTGCCAGTAGGGGACAGGGACAAGAGACCCAGTACTTC,CASRGQGQETQYF
TRBJ2-7,TRBV6-5,.,TRBD2,TGTGCCAGCAGTTACACCAGCGGGGCGCCCTACGAGCAGTACTTC,CASSYTSGAPYEQYF
TRBJ2-7,TRBV5-1,.,.,TGCGCCAGCAGCTTCGCAGGGGATTCCTACGAGCAGTACTTC,CASSFAGDSYEQYF
TRBJ1-2,TRBV6-5,.,.,TGTGCCAGCAGTCCCAACCCTACCAGAGGCTACACCTTC,CASSPNPTRGYTF
TRBJ2-3,TRBV19,.,.,TGTGCCAGTAGTCAAATGGGGACAGATACGCAGTATTTT,CASSQMGTDTQYF
TRBJ2-3,TRBV5-1,.,.,TGCGCCAGCAGCGGTCTAGCGAGTACTAGCACAGATACGCAGTATTTT,CASSGLASTSTDTQYF
TRBJ2-3,TRBV10-1,.,.,TGCGCCAGCTCCAGTAAAGATACGCAGTATTTT,CASSSKDTQYF
TRBJ2-7,TRBV5-1,.,TRBD2,TGCGCCAGCAGCTTGAATGGCGGGAGAATCCGATACGAGCAGTACTTC,CASSLNGGRIRYEQYF
TRBJ2-1,TRBV9,.,.,TGTGCCAGCAGCGTTTTCGGTTCCTACAATGAGCAGTTCTTC,CASSVFGSYNEQFF
TRBJ1-5,TRBV18,.,.,TGTGCCAGCTCACCACAACAGAACTCGGATCAGCCCCAGCATTTT,CASSPQQNSDQPQHF
TRBJ1-3,TRBV5-1,.,.,TGCGCCAGCACGACGGGGGAGGTGTCTGGAAACACCATATATTTT,CASTTGEVSGNTIYF
TRBJ2-2,TRBV27,.,.,TGTGCCAGCAGTTTACCGACAGGCAGTGACACCGGGGAGCTGTTTTTT,CASSLPTGSDTGELFF